The sequence of this T cell receptor (beta chain) was determined in a study of blood T cells in healthy people across ages. Then a second PCR, running about 6 to 12 cycles, was carried out with a sample-barcoded 5' primer and a J-beta primer mix. TCRdb used MiXCR to reprocess the 5' RACE reads, holding one entry per CDR3 protein. The table records 920,000 or so distinct CDR3 sequences, over 35% of them present only once. As concerns this clonotype: Its cognate antigen is unknown.

Trimming at V came to 6 bases and at J to 1 base, leaving 7 bases not matched to a gene. This CDR3 is built from 15 residues. Per the germline V gene, CDR1 is MNHEY and CDR2 is SVGAGI. Findings and caveats of the study: It was not known whether donors were CMV positive (a possible confounder of expanded clonotype changes). A strong correlation between TCR beta diversity and naive T cell percentage was seen.

Material for sequencing was blood. This receptor was obtained from a woman aged 55-75 years in good health. This sequence joins TRBV6-5 and TRBJ2-3; 7 bases agree with TRBD1. The CDR3 DNA reads as TGTGCCAGCAGACCGACAGGGTCTGGCACAGATACGCAGTATTTT. It translates to CASRPTGSGTDTQYF.